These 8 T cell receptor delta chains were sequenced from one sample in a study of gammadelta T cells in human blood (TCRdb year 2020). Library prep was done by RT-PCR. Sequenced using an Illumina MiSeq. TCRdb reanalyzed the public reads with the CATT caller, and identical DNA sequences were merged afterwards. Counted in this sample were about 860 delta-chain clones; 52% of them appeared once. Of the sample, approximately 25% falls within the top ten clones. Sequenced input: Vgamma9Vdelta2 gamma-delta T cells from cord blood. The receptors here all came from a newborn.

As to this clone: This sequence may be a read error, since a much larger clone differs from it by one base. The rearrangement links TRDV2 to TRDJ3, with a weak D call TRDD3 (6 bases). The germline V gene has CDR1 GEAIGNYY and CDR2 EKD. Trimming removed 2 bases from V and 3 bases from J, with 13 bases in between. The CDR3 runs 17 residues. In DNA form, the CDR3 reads TGTGCCTGTGACAGGGGGACGGCCCTCTGGGACACCCGACAGATGTTTTTC. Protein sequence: CACDRGTALWDTRQMFF.

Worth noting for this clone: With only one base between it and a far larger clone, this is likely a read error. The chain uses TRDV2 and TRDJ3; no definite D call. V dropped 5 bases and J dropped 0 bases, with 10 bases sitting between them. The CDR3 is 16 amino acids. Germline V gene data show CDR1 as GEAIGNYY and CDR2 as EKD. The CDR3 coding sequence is TGTGCCTGTGCCTCACTGAGCTCCTGGGACACCCGACAGATGTTTTTC. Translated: CACASLSSWDTRQMFF.

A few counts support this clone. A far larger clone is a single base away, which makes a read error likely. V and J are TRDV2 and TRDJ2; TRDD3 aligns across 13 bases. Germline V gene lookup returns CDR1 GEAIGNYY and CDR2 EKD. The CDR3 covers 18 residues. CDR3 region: CACDTGTGGYAVTTQLFF. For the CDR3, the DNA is TGTGCCTGTGACACCGGAACTGGGGGATACGCTGTGACAACACAACTCTTCTTT.

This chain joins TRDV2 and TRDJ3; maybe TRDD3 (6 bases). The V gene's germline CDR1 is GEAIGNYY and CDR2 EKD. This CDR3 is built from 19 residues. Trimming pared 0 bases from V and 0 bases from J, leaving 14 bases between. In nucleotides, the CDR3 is TGTGCCTGTGACACCTGGGGGTTTCACCCCTCCTGGGACACCCGACAGATGTTTTTC. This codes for CACDTWGFHPSWDTRQMFF.

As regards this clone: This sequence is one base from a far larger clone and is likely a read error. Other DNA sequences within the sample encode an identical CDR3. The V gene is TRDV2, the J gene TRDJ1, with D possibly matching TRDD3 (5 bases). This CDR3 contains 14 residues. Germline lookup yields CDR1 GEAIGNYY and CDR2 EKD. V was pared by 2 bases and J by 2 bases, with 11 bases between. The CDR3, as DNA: TGTGCCTGTGACAGGGGGTACCCGACCGATAAACTCATCTTT. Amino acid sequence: CACDRGYPTDKLIF.

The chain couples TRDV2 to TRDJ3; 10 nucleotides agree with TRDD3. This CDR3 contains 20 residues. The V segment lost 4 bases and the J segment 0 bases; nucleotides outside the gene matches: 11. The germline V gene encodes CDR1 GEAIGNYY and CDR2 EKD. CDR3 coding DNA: TGTGCCTGTGATCCGGCGGGGGATACGCTTCGCTCCTGGGACACCCGACAGATGTTTTTC. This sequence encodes CACDPAGDTLRSWDTRQMFF.

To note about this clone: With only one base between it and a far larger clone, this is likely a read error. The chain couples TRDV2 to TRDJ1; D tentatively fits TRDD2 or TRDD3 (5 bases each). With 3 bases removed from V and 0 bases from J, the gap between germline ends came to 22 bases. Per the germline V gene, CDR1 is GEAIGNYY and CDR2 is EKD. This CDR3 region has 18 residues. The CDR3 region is CACDAFSTGYLYTDKLIF. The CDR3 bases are TGTGCCTGTGACGCCTTCAGTACTGGTTATCTGTACACCGATAAACTCATCTTT.

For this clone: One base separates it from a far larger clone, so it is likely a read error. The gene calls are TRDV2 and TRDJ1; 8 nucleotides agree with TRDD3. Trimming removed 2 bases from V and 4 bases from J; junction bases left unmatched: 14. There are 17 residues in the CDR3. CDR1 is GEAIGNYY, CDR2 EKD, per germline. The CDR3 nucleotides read TGTGCCTGTGACATACTGGGGGCCACACCAAACAACGATAAACTCATCTTT. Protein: CACDILGATPNNDKLIF.